This TCR beta chain was profiled in a study of vaccination effects on CD4 cells after COVID-19. Sequencing was preceded by expansion of antigen-specific CD4+ T cells with viral peptide pools in the ViraFEST assay. Following a roughly 11-day culture, CD4+ T cells were purified. Sometime from March through December 2020, the person acquired a SARS-CoV-2 infection that PCR confirmed. Days 3 and 7 saw half the medium replaced with IL-2 medium. Remarks on this clone: Antigen specificity is unknown.

Libraries were prepared by immunoSEQ multiplex PCR; TCRdb keeps only in-frame clonotypes and omits some of them. This sample has 55,000 to 90,000 clones, with more than 65% found just once. This TCR came from a human donor who had a prior SARS-CoV-2 infection. Sample: CD4+ T cells from PBMCs cultured with HIV peptides, taken before COVID-19 vaccination. The subset: HIV-1 Nef peptide pool negative control/reference culture.

CDR3 protein: CAISEDDAGGPGGELFF. CDR3 in DNA: TGTGCCATCAGTGAGGACGATGCGGGGGGGCCCGGCGGGGAGCTGTTTTTT. The rearrangement uses TRBV10-3 and TRBJ2-2; 9 bases agree with TRBD2. Germline V gene lookup returns CDR1 ENHRY and CDR2 SYGVKD. The CDR3 consists of 17 residues. Germline trimming cut 2 bases from V and 7 bases from J; bases unmatched to any gene: 11.